This T cell receptor beta chain came from a study of T cell repertoires in cytomegalovirus infection. Across the whole study: The authors relied on CMV epitopes, both recently identified HLA-C-restricted and well-studied HLA-B-restricted. Matching HLA type, along with CMV infection, was indicated by public TCR beta signatures.

Study findings and constraints: The response measured ex vivo was dominated by TCR beta clonotypes (HLA-C-restricted and CMV-specific).

V was clipped by 6 bases and J by 6 bases, with 17 bases between them. The CDR3 loop spans 14 amino acids. Looked up from germline, CDR1 is LNHDA and CDR2 is SQIVND (reference sequence). TCRdb used MiXCR to reprocess the reads, holding one entry per CDR3 protein. The profile shows 700,000 to 900,000 distinct CDR3 sequences, roughly 29% of them singletons. This clonotype was seen only a few times. Its antigen is not identified. The receptor comes from a human donor in good health (CMV status not recorded). Some clones in this sample may be carry-over from other donors' samples. This rearrangement joins TRBV19 to TRBJ1-1; D remains unclear. Sequencing used cultured CD8+ T cells from PBMCs, obtained from culture after CMV antigen stimulation. The CDR3 loop is CASSSLFREAEAFF. The CDR3 DNA sequence: TGTGCCAGTAGCTCCCTTTTTCGGGAGGCTGAAGCTTTCTTT. Together with reference TRBV19 and TRBJ1-1, the CDR3 gives the full variable domain: DGGITQSPKYLFRKEGQNVTLSCEQNLNHDAMYWYRQDPGQGLRLIYYSQIVNDFQKGDIAEGYSVSREKKESFPLTVTSAQKNPTAFYLCASSSLFREAEAFFGQGTRLTVV.